This TCR beta chain appears in the sequencing data of a study of blood T cell repertoires in COVID-19. Generated by immunoSEQ multiplex PCR, the TCRdb table keeps only in-frame clones and is missing some. The sample comprises 400,000 or so clones, around nine tenths of which are singletons, and 3% rests with the top ten. Looked up from germline, CDR1 is LNHDA and CDR2 is SQIVND (reference sequence). This CDR3 spans 16 amino acids. V lost 3 bases and J 1 base, leaving 15 bases between the germline ends. The V and J genes are TRBV19 and TRBJ2-5, with a possible D match to TRBD1 (5 bases). Source material: peripheral blood. The TCR was taken from a human donor in a cohort sampled during active COVID-19. CDR3 bases: TGTGCCAGTAGTATTTGGGCGGTGGGGCCCCAAGAGACCCAGTACTTC. Its translation is CASSIWAVGPQETQYF.